Each of the 26 T cell receptor beta chains below was sequenced from the same sample in a study of OX40 agonist ivuxolimab in advanced cancers. Method: immunoSEQ multiplex PCR; TCRdb's copy keeps in-frame clones and lacks some. The sample consists of 20,000 or so clones, roughly 91% of them appearing once. Sequenced material: CD4+ or CD8+ T cells sorted from blood, taken in a trial of the OX40 agonist ivuxolimab. These receptors were collected from an adult with an advanced solid tumor such as melanoma, head and neck, liver or kidney cancer.

The chain combines TRBV28 with TRBJ2-3; 7 bases fit TRBD1. CDR1 and CDR2 (germline): MDHEN, SYDVKM. The CDR3 contains 16 residues. The J segment lost 2 bases and the V segment lost 3 bases, leaving 8 bases of the junction unmatched. The CDR3 nucleotides read TGTGCCAGCAGTTTCGGTCCGACAGGGAACACAGATACGCAGTATTTT. It yields the protein CASSFGPTGNTDTQYF.

V gene TRBV25-1 combines with J gene TRBJ1-3, with D maybe TRBD1 (5 bases). This CDR3 region has 14 residues. Germline lookup yields CDR1 MGHDK and CDR2 SYGVNS. V lost 1 base and J 2 bases, leaving 6 bases between the germline ends. The CDR3 here is CASSESGAGNTIYF. DNA for the CDR3: TGTGCCAGCAGTGAATCGGGGGCTGGAAACACCATATATTTT.

This clone was picked up a small number of times. The gene calls are TRBV9 and TRBJ1-1; D gene unclear. The CDR3 has 13 amino acids. V dropped 0 bases and J dropped 6 bases, with 9 bases sitting between them. Per germline, CDR1 SGDLS and CDR2 YYNGEE. CDR3 sequence: CASSVGVYAEAFF. The DNA for the CDR3 is TGTGCCAGCAGCGTAGGGGTGTACGCTGAAGCTTTCTTT.

V and J are TRBV11-2 and TRBJ2-7, with TRBD1 identical over 9 bases. The CDR3 has 14 residues. V gave up 5 bases and J gave up 3 bases; unmatched junction bases: 5. CDR1 and CDR2 from the germline V gene are SGHAT and FQNNGV. CDR3 sequence (DNA): TGTGCCAGCAGCCCCGGGACAGGGAACTACGAGCAGTACTTC. It yields the protein CASSPGTGNYEQYF.

This clone appeared once. This rearrangement joins TRBV28 to TRBJ1-5, with TRBD1 matching over 10 bases. The germline gives CDR1 MDHEN, CDR2 SYDVKM. The CDR3 runs 15 residues. The trim removed 5 bases at V and 6 bases at J, leaving 7 bases unmatched. The CDR3 coding sequence is TGTGCCAGCAGTCTAGGGACAGGGGTTGGTCAGCCCCAGCATTTT. Protein sequence: CASSLGTGVGQPQHF.

The chain has TRBV7-9 and TRBJ2-7; D gene unclear. The V end lost 2 bases, the J end lost 3 bases, and 8 bases lay between the germline ends. Germline CDR1 and CDR2: SEHNR and FQNEAQ (reference sequence). The CDR3 runs 13 residues. CDR3 in amino acids: CASSLRQRYEQYF. The CDR3, as DNA: TGTGCCAGCAGCTTAAGACAACGCTACGAGCAGTACTTC.

This sequence joins TRBV27 and TRBJ2-1, with D perhaps being TRBD1 or TRBD2 (5 bases each). Trimming took off 5 bases at V and 7 bases at J, with 12 bases between the two ends. The CDR3 has 13 amino acids. Germline lookup yields CDR1 MNHEY and CDR2 SMNVEV (reference sequence). In DNA form, the CDR3 reads TGTGCCAGCAGTCATCCGGGACCGAATGAGCAGTTCTTC. Encoded protein: CASSHPGPNEQFF.

This clone is labeled medium-sized (0.01 to 0.1%). This chain joins TRBV7-9 and TRBJ2-7; D is possibly TRBD1 (7 bases). V lost 1 base, J lost 5 bases, and 18 bases lay in between. CDR1 is SEHNR, CDR2 FQNEAQ, per germline (reference sequence). The CDR3 has 16 amino acids. DNA of the CDR3: TGTGCCAGCAGCTTAGAACAGGGGCTGAGGGAGGACGAGCAGTACTTC. This sequence encodes CASSLEQGLREDEQYF.

CDR3 in DNA: TGCAGCGTTGGTGGACTAGCGGGAGTTGATACGCAGTATTTT. Its protein product is CSVGGLAGVDTQYF. The chain couples TRBV29-1 to TRBJ2-3, with TRBD2 matching 13 bases. V lost 4 bases and J lost 6; bases outside the gene matches: 4. CDR1 and CDR2 (germline): SQVTM, ANQGSEA. The CDR3 spans 14 residues.

For the CDR3, the DNA is TGTGCCAGCAGCGTCCCTAGCGGGAGGGGTTACACCGGGGAGCTGTTTTTT. As protein: CASSVPSGRGYTGELFF. This chain links TRBV9 with TRBJ2-2; TRBD2 agrees at 12 bases. The CDR3 contains 17 residues. Germline lookup yields CDR1 SGDLS and CDR2 YYNGEE. V shed 2 bases, J shed 3 bases, and the junction held 5 bases outside the gene matches.

The rearrangement links TRBV5-5 to TRBJ2-2; D ambiguous. Germline V lookup: CDR1 SGHKS, CDR2 YYEKEE (reference sequence). This CDR3 is 14 amino acids long. V lost 4 bases to trimming and J lost 7 bases, with 14 bases between them. Here the CDR3 reads CASSLLEWHGELFF. Here the CDR3 DNA reads TGTGCCAGCAGCCTATTGGAGTGGCACGGGGAGCTGTTTTTT. Together with reference TRBV5-5 and TRBJ2-2, the CDR3 gives the full variable domain: DAGVTQSPTHLIKTRGQQVTLRCSPISGHKSVSWYQQVLGQGPQFIFQYYEKEERGRGNFPDRFSARQFPNYSSELNVNALLLGDSALYLCASSLLEWHGELFFGEGSRLTVL.

The chain couples TRBV11-3 to TRBJ2-7, with 8 bases that match TRBD1. The CDR3 runs to 15 residues. After removal of 5 bases from V and 3 bases from J, the junction contained 9 bases not matched to a gene. Germline V CDR1 and CDR2: SGHNT, YENEEA. The CDR3 protein is CASSPPDRDFYEQYF. The CDR3 nucleotides are TGTGCCAGCAGCCCCCCGGACAGGGACTTCTACGAGCAGTACTTC.

This chain uses TRBV27 with TRBJ2-1; TRBD1 is a possible D gene (6 bases). This CDR3 has 12 amino acids. The V end was cut by 7 bases, the J end by 8 bases, with 12 bases between. Germline V gene data show CDR1 as MNHEY and CDR2 as SMNVEV (reference sequence). CDR3 sequence reads: CASIGPGDEQFF. CDR3 sequence (DNA): TGTGCCAGCATTGGCCCAGGGGATGAGCAGTTCTTC.

The rearrangement joins TRBV4-3 to TRBJ1-4; the D is unclear. Trimming took off 2 bases at V and 2 bases at J, with 9 bases between the two ends. The CDR3 sequence is 15 residues long. Germline CDR1 reads LGHNA; CDR2 reads YSLEER. CDR3 DNA sequence: TGCGCCAGCAGCCAATCTTTTCGGACTAATGAAAAACTGTTTTTT. Its protein is CASSQSFRTNEKLFF.

CDR3 sequence reads: CASSYSGTGFAFF. As DNA, the CDR3 is TGTGCCAGCAGTTACTCCGGGACAGGGTTTGCTTTCTTT. The rearrangement uses TRBV6-5 and TRBJ1-1; 9 nucleotides agree with TRBD1. CDR1 is MNHEY and CDR2 is SVGAGI in the germline V gene. This CDR3 has 13 residues. Losses at the gene ends were 0 bases for V and 11 bases for J; bases not matched to a gene: 4.

This clone came up a few times. The V call is TRBV7-8, the J call TRBJ2-1; possible D gene TRBD1, 5 bases. From germline, CDR1 is SGHVS and CDR2 FQNEAQ. This CDR3 region has 15 residues. V was clipped by 5 bases and J by 4 bases, with 15 bases between them. The CDR3 region has the DNA TGTGCCAGCAGCACAGGTGCTACGAGTTACAATGAGCAGTTCTTC. As protein: CASSTGATSYNEQFF.

This clone appeared a few times. The genes are TRBV5-6 and TRBJ2-7; D ambiguous. Germline V gene lookup returns CDR1 SGHDT and CDR2 YYEEEE. Trimming removed 1 base from V and 2 bases from J, with 1 base in between. There are 11 residues in the CDR3. The CDR3 DNA is TGTGCCAGCAGCTTGACCTACGAGCAGTACTTC. This translates into CASSLTYEQYF.

The rearrangement links TRBV7-2 to TRBJ2-7, with TRBD2 matching 10 bases. CDR3 length: 15 residues. Looked up from germline, CDR1 is SGHTA and CDR2 is FQGNSA. Trimming took 1 base from V and 1 from J; bases not matched to a gene: 1. The CDR3 sequence: CASSLGSGGSYEQYF. CDR3 coding DNA: TGTGCCAGCAGCTTAGGTAGCGGGGGGTCCTACGAGCAGTACTTC. Looking up the rest from reference TRBV7-2 and TRBJ2-7 gives the full variable domain: GAGVSQSPSNKVTEKGKDVELRCDPISGHTALYWYRQSLGQGLEFLIYFQGNSAPDKSGLPSDRFSAERTGGSVSTLTIQRTQQEDSAVYLCASSLGSGGSYEQYFGPGTRLTVT.

In the case of this clone: Other DNA sequences in the sample encode the same CDR3. This chain connects TRBV27 to TRBJ2-2, with 7 bases matching TRBD1. The CDR3 runs to 13 residues. V dropped 4 bases and J dropped 5; count of bases not matched to a gene: 1. CDR1 and CDR2 (germline): MNHEY, SMNVEV (reference sequence). The CDR3 protein is CASSSRGTGELFF. The CDR3 coding sequence is TGTGCCAGCAGTTCCAGGGGGACCGGGGAGCTGTTTTTT.

The chain joins TRBV7-9 to TRBJ1-5; weak D call: TRBD1 (5 bases). CDR3 size: 14 residues. V gave up 5 bases and J gave up 7 bases, with 15 bases separating them. CDR1 SEHNR and CDR2 FQNEAQ come from the germline V gene (reference sequence). The CDR3 sequence is CASSPDSLGQPQHF. DNA for the CDR3: TGTGCCAGCAGCCCAGACAGTCTAGGGCAGCCCCAGCATTTT.

The rearrangement links TRBV25-1 to TRBJ2-2; 10 positions match TRBD1. This CDR3 is built from 13 residues. V lost 6 bases to trimming and J lost 6 bases; unmatched junction nucleotides: 1. Germline CDR1 and CDR2: MGHDK and SYGVNS. The CDR3 here is CASRDRGAGELFF. CDR3 DNA sequence: TGTGCCAGCAGGGACAGGGGGGCCGGGGAGCTGTTTTTT.

The sample holds one count of this clone. The J gene is TRBJ1-5, the V gene TRBV28; D is ambiguous. This CDR3 is 12 amino acids long. CDR1 and CDR2 (germline): MDHEN, SYDVKM. Trimming removed 3 bases from V and 8 bases from J, with 8 bases in between. CDR3 sequence: CASSFVREPQHF. The CDR3 bases are TGTGCCAGCAGTTTTGTGAGAGAGCCCCAGCATTTT.

V and J are TRBV4-1 and TRBJ2-6, with no clear D. The V end was cut by 4 bases, the J end by 0 bases, with 7 bases between. CDR3 length equals 15 residues. Germline CDR1 MGHRA, CDR2 YSYEKL. CDR3 protein: CASSLSGSGANVLTF. Here the CDR3 DNA reads TGCGCCAGCAGCCTCTCAGGCTCTGGGGCCAACGTCCTGACTTTC.

The chain has TRBV4-1 and TRBJ1-5; D is unresolved. Per the germline V gene, CDR1 is MGHRA and CDR2 is YSYEKL. This CDR3 is 15 amino acids long. Trimming cost V 1 base and J 4 bases, with 11 bases left between them. In DNA, the CDR3 is TGCGCCAGCAGCCAAGTTTTGTCGCCGAATCAGCCCCAGCATTTT. Its translation is CASSQVLSPNQPQHF.

In its sample, this clone was seen once. V gene TRBV7-9 combines with J gene TRBJ2-3; D remains ambiguous. Germline assignment: CDR1 SEHNR and CDR2 FQNEAQ (reference sequence). V was clipped by 2 bases and J by 6 bases, with 15 bases between them. This CDR3 is 15 amino acids long. CDR3 sequence: CASSLYGPYRDTQYF. The CDR3 DNA follows: TGTGCCAGCAGCTTATACGGCCCCTACCGGGATACGCAGTATTTT.

J is TRBJ2-1 and V is TRBV9; 7 bases are a match to TRBD2. Germline V lookup: CDR1 SGDLS, CDR2 YYNGEE. The J segment lost 0 bases and the V segment lost 4 bases, leaving 4 bases of the junction unmatched. The CDR3 sequence is 15 residues long. In DNA form, the CDR3 reads TGTGCCAGCAGCCCGGGCGGGAGCTCCTACAATGAGCAGTTCTTC. This gives the protein CASSPGGSSYNEQFF.